These 29 T cell receptor beta chains originate from one sample sequenced in a study of blood T cells in healthy people across ages. Next came a second PCR, run for about 7 to 12 cycles, which used a sample-barcoded 5' primer along with a J-beta primer mix. TCRdb re-derived calls from the 5' RACE reads in MiXCR, one entry per CDR3 protein. The data show over 1,500,000 distinct CDR3 sequences, with roughly two fifths seen just once and 23% held by the top ten. The sequencing input was blood. Every receptor here comes from a human donor in good health.

This clonotype was recorded a few times. The rearrangement links TRBV6-2 or TRBV6-3 to TRBJ2-1; D remains ambiguous. CDR1 MNHEY and CDR2 SVGEGT come from the germline V gene. Trimming shortened V by 3 bases and J by 4 bases, and 13 bases separated the two germline ends. The CDR3 sequence is 15 residues long. CDR3 residues: CASSYGPGPYNEQFF. The CDR3 nucleotides read TGTGCCAGCAGTTATGGACCCGGGCCATACAATGAGCAGTTCTTC.

This clonotype was detected ten times or more. The chain combines TRBV6-5 with TRBJ2-4; 7 bases are a match to TRBD1. V dropped 6 bases and J dropped 6; count of bases not matched to a gene: 14. CDR1 is MNHEY, CDR2 SVGAGI, per germline. The CDR3 runs 16 residues. CDR3 DNA sequence: TGTGCCAGCAGCCACCCCCCCGGGACAGACAGAAACATTCAGTACTTC. The encoded protein is CASSHPPGTDRNIQYF.

This chain uses TRBV5-1 with TRBJ2-5, with TRBD2 identical over 7 bases. After removal of 0 bases from V and 2 bases from J, the junction contained 4 bases not matched to a gene. The germline gives CDR1 SGHRS, CDR2 YFSETQ. This CDR3 comprises 15 residues. The CDR3 region is CASSLALAEQETQYF. The CDR3, as DNA: TGCGCCAGCAGCTTGGCGCTAGCGGAGCAAGAGACCCAGTACTTC.

The rearrangement uses TRBV7-6 and TRBJ2-1; the D gene is possibly TRBD2 (5 bases). With 5 bases removed from V and 4 bases from J, the gap between germline ends came to 18 bases. The CDR3 has 16 amino acids. CDR1 is SGHVS and CDR2 is FNYEAQ in the germline V gene. DNA for the CDR3: TGTGCCAGCAGCCCAGTCTCGGCAGGACTGTACAATGAGCAGTTCTTC. This codes for CASSPVSAGLYNEQFF.

The chain uses TRBV12-3 or TRBV12-4 and TRBJ2-5; D remains unclear. There are 13 residues in the CDR3. The V end was cut by 6 bases, the J end by 4 bases, with 12 bases between. The CDR3 spells CASRPSRLETQYF. The CDR3 DNA is TGTGCCAGCAGGCCTTCTAGATTAGAGACCCAGTACTTC.

This clonotype has a handful of counts. The chain carries TRBV6-5 and TRBJ1-5; D not resolved. The CDR3 runs 16 residues. The V and J ends lost 2 bases and 5 bases respectively, with 16 bases between them. The germline V gene has CDR1 MNHEY and CDR2 SVGAGI. The CDR3 nucleotides are TGTGCCAGCAGTTACGGTACCCCTAAGACGCATCAGCCCCAGCATTTT. Its translation: CASSYGTPKTHQPQHF.

The gene calls are TRBV28 and TRBJ1-2, with 7 bases that match TRBD1. Germline V lookup: CDR1 MDHEN, CDR2 SYDVKM. V was pared by 6 bases and J by 7 bases, with 8 bases of the junction left unmatched. This CDR3 is built from 13 residues. The CDR3 bases are TGTGCCAGCAGGTTAACAGGGGTTTCTGGCTACACCTTC. This sequence encodes CASRLTGVSGYTF.

The rearrangement joins TRBV20-1 to TRBJ2-7; 11 bases are shared with TRBD2. This CDR3 contains 16 residues. Germline V gene data show CDR1 as DFQATT and CDR2 as SNEGSKA (reference sequence). The junction had 13 bases not matched to a gene; V was cut back by 4 bases and J by 5 bases. As DNA, the CDR3 is TGCAGTGCTATCACCACTAGCGGGGGTCGCCCCCACGAGCAGTACTTC. Translation gives CSAITTSGGRPHEQYF.

The table lists this clonotype with a few counts. The rearrangement links TRBV5-1 to TRBJ1-1, with D possibly being TRBD1 (5 bases). The CDR3 spans 15 residues. The V and J ends lost 2 bases and 1 base respectively, with 12 bases between them. The V gene's germline CDR1 is SGHRS and CDR2 YFSETQ. CDR3 DNA sequence: TGCGCCAGCAGCTTATCTTCGACAGAGAACACTGAAGCTTTCTTT. Its protein is CASSLSSTENTEAFF.

CDR3 in amino acids: CASSFVGGSYGYTF. CDR3 nucleotide sequence: TGTGCCAGCAGTTTTGTAGGGGGTTCCTATGGCTACACCTTC. This chain uses TRBV12-3 or TRBV12-4 with TRBJ1-2, with a tentative D call TRBD1 (6 bases). V was clipped by 3 bases and J by 4 bases, with 12 bases between them. The CDR3 totals 14 residues.

The V call is TRBV5-1, the J call TRBJ2-3, with 11 bases aligning to TRBD2. Losses at the gene ends were 0 bases for V and 6 bases for J; bases not matched to a gene: 9. The germline V gene encodes CDR1 SGHRS and CDR2 YFSETQ. CDR3 length: 17 residues. The DNA of the CDR3 is TGCGCCAGCAGCTTGGCCCTTAGCGGGGGGGCGATGGATACGCAGTATTTT. This gives the protein CASSLALSGGAMDTQYF. Looking up the rest from reference TRBV5-1 and TRBJ2-3 gives the full variable domain: KAGVTQTPRYLIKTRGQQVTLSCSPISGHRSVSWYQQTPGQGLQFLFEYFSETQRNKGNFPGRFSGRQFSNSRSEMNVSTLELGDSALYLCASSLALSGGAMDTQYFGPGTRLTVL.

This clonotype turned up a few times. This chain joins TRBV27 and TRBJ1-2; D remains ambiguous. V was pared by 2 bases and J by 3 bases, with 13 bases between. Germline-derived CDR1 and CDR2 are MNHEY and SMNVEV (reference sequence). This CDR3 region has 15 residues. DNA of the CDR3: TGTGCCAGCAGTTTACACGCAACAGATGACTATGGCTACACCTTC. Translating gives CASSLHATDDYGYTF.

This clonotype has ten or more counts. The V gene is TRBV29-1, the J gene TRBJ2-4; TRBD1 matches 9 bases. This CDR3 region has 15 residues. Germline V CDR1 and CDR2: SQVTM, ANQGSEA. The J segment lost 5 bases and the V segment lost 0 bases, leaving 5 bases of the junction unmatched. CDR3 residues: CSVEDYRGPQNIQYF. The CDR3 DNA reads TGCAGCGTTGAAGACTACAGGGGGCCCCAAAACATTCAGTACTTC.

In regard to this clonotype: Mismatch with germline at one junction end may stem from a read error. This chain joins TRBV29-1 and TRBJ2-5, with TRBD2 matching 10 bases. This CDR3 has 16 amino acids. CDR1 and CDR2 from the germline V gene are SQVTM and ANQGSEA. CDR3 in DNA: TGCAGCGTTCTACTAGCGGGGAGGCGGCAGCAAGGGACCCAGTACTTC. As protein: CSVLLAGRRQQGTQYF.

V is TRBV29-1 and J is TRBJ1-2; no firm D call. Trimming pared 7 bases from V and 0 bases from J, leaving 12 bases between. Germline CDR1 is SQVTM and CDR2 is ANQGSEA. The CDR3 extends over 13 amino acids. CDR3 protein: CSADGISNYGYTF. The CDR3 nucleotides read TGCAGCGCCGATGGGATTTCTAACTATGGCTACACCTTC.

The chain couples TRBV20-1 to TRBJ1-1; TRBD1 is a possible D gene (6 bases). The germline V gene has CDR1 DFQATT and CDR2 SNEGSKA (reference sequence). CDR3 length equals 15 residues. Trimming left V 5 bases short and J 6 bases short, with 22 bases between. The CDR3 spells CSASVRGRGWAEAFF. The CDR3 DNA is TGCAGTGCTTCGGTCCGGGGCAGGGGATGGGCTGAAGCTTTCTTT.

The chain combines TRBV5-1 with TRBJ2-7; TRBD1 matches 8 bases. The J segment lost 3 bases and the V segment lost 4 bases, leaving 6 bases of the junction unmatched. The germline CDR1 and CDR2 sequences are SGHRS and YFSETQ. CDR3 length equals 14 residues. DNA of the CDR3: TGCGCCAGCAGCAAGCAGGGACAGGTCTACGAGCAGTACTTC. Residues: CASSKQGQVYEQYF.

This clonotype was seen ten or more times. The chain has TRBV4-3 and TRBJ2-7; possible D gene TRBD2, 6 bases. CDR3 size: 17 residues. Germline loops: CDR1 LGHNA, CDR2 YSLEER. The ends were cut back, 1 base at V and 2 bases at J, with 18 bases in the middle. In nucleotides, the CDR3 is TGCGCCAGCAGCCAAGGGGAATGGAGGGAGCTCCCCTACGAGCAGTACTTC. Its protein product is CASSQGEWRELPYEQYF.

The V and J genes are TRBV7-7 and TRBJ2-3; tentatively, D is TRBD2 (6 bases). From germline, CDR1 is SSHAT and CDR2 FNYEAQ (reference sequence). This CDR3 has 14 amino acids. The V end lost 3 bases, the J end lost 8 bases, and 15 bases lay between the germline ends. CDR3 amino acids: CASSFGLDYGTQYF. The CDR3, as DNA: TGTGCCAGCAGCTTTGGGCTGGACTATGGTACGCAGTATTTT.

This clonotype was counted a few times. The chain uses TRBV29-1 and TRBJ2-5; 9 nucleotides line up with TRBD1. The CDR3 spans 11 residues. The germline gives CDR1 SQVTM, CDR2 ANQGSEA. This CDR3 reads CSGTGSNEQYF. The DNA for the CDR3 is TGCAGTGGGACAGGGTCCAATGAGCAGTACTTC.

The chain couples TRBV20-1 to TRBJ2-1, with 12 bases fitting TRBD2. The CDR3 is made up of 16 amino acids. CDR1 DFQATT and CDR2 SNEGSKA come from the germline V gene (reference sequence). The trim removed 1 base at V and 5 bases at J, leaving 6 bases unmatched. The CDR3 nucleotides are TGCAGTGCTAGAGTCCTAACTAGCGGGGGGCACAATGAGCAGTTCTTC. Its protein is CSARVLTSGGHNEQFF.

This clonotype appeared a single time. This chain uses TRBV9 with TRBJ2-5; 8 bases match TRBD2. Germline trimming cut 2 bases from V and 4 bases from J; bases unmatched to any gene: 10. The V gene's germline CDR1 is SGDLS and CDR2 YYNGEE. The CDR3 covers 16 residues. The CDR3 sequence: CASSVSGGPLGETQYF. In DNA, the CDR3 is TGTGCCAGCAGCGTTTCGGGGGGGCCTCTTGGAGAGACCCAGTACTTC.

The chain has TRBV7-2 and TRBJ2-7, with TRBD2 as a possible D gene (6 bases). This CDR3 has 15 residues. V was clipped by 2 bases and J by 5 bases, with 16 bases between them. Looked up from germline, CDR1 is SGHTA and CDR2 is FQGNSA. CDR3 in DNA: TGTGCCAGCAGCTTATTTAGCGAAGGAGGGAACGAGCAGTACTTC. Translated: CASSLFSEGGNEQYF.

Note on this clonotype: Relative to the germline gene, one junction end is altered; a read error may explain this. This rearrangement joins TRBV7-2 to TRBJ2-5; tentatively, D is TRBD2 (5 bases). CDR1 is SGHTA and CDR2 is FQGNSA in the germline V gene. The CDR3 runs to 16 residues. The CDR3 region has the DNA TGTGCCAGCAGCTTTAGTGGGGTGGGGAGCCAAGAGACCCCGTACTTC. This codes for CASSFSGVGSQETPYF.

With regard to this clonotype: One junction end disagrees with the germline gene, perhaps due to a read error. The V and J genes are TRBV7-2 and TRBJ2-3; possible D gene TRBD2, 7 bases. This CDR3 has 17 residues. The germline V gene encodes CDR1 SGHTA and CDR2 FQGNSA. The CDR3 loop is CASSLVGGGHWIDTQYF. CDR3 coding DNA: TGTGCCAGCAGCTTAGTGGGGGGGGGCCATTGGATAGATACACAGTATTTT.

This chain uses TRBV7-2 with TRBJ2-7, with 7 positions matching TRBD1. With 8 bases clipped from V and 5 bases from J, the junction kept 9 bases outside the gene matches. CDR3 length equals 13 residues. CDR1 is SGHTA and CDR2 is FQGNSA in the germline V gene. CDR3 loop: CASGQQGMNEQYF. The CDR3 bases are TGTGCCAGCGGCCAACAGGGGATGAACGAGCAGTACTTC.

In its sample, this clonotype was seen a few times. At one of its ends the junction is not consistent with the germline gene, which may arise from a read error. The rearrangement joins TRBV7-9 to TRBJ1-2; 8 bases are a match to TRBD1. The CDR3 contains 15 residues. Germline CDR1 SEHNR, CDR2 FQNEAQ (reference sequence). The CDR3 nucleotides read TGCGCCAGCAGCCGCTTGGACAGGGCGCGAGGAGGCTACACCTTC. As protein: CASSRLDRARGGYTF.

This chain connects TRBV29-1 to TRBJ1-3; TRBD1 matches 8 bases. With V trimmed by 5 bases and J by 3 bases, 6 bases remained unmatched. The germline CDR1 and CDR2 sequences are SQVTM and ANQGSEA. CDR3 length: 14 residues. Written as DNA, the CDR3 is TGCAGCGTTCAGGGGGCGACTTATGGAAACACCATATATTTT. It codes for CSVQGATYGNTIYF.

A few counts support this clonotype. This sequence joins TRBV20-1 and TRBJ2-5; D is uncertain. The DNA matches TRBJ2-7 better at its end, which makes the J call doubtful. Germline assignment: CDR1 DFQATT and CDR2 SNEGSKA (reference sequence). This CDR3 region has 14 residues. The CDR3 here is CSARDKSSPYEQYF. The DNA for the CDR3 is TGCAGTGCTAGAGATAAGAGTTCCCCCTACGAGCAGTACTTC.